This T cell receptor beta chain was recorded in a study of blood T cell repertoires in COVID-19. Study in general: Whether acute or convalescent, the COVID-19 samples came from the United States, Italy and Spain. Sample material is recorded as cDNA or gDNA derived from T cells, B-cell-depleted T cells, or PBMCs.

V dropped 7 bases and J dropped 3 bases, with 15 bases sitting between them. Germline V gives CDR1 MDHEN, CDR2 SYDVKM. The CDR3 covers 14 residues. Seattle-derived patients entered the study during active infection and were followed longitudinally. Original analysis: Nucleated cell counts were estimated from reference gene primer amplification. Sequenced by immunoSEQ multiplex PCR; TCRdb stores in-frame clones only, minus some. That table is the source of V, J and clone size, and D and trimming were worked out from the DNA. The table lists 80,000 to 100,000 clones, 70% to 90% of them singletons, with roughly 4.2% in the top ten.

V is TRBV28 and J is TRBJ1-1, with a weak D call TRBD1 (5 bases). The source of this sequence is a human donor with COVID-19, enrolled during active disease. The donor label of this sample is uncertain. Specimen: peripheral blood. The chain's CDR3 is CASNPRARDTEAFF. The CDR3 region has the DNA TGTGCCAGCAACCCAAGGGCCAGGGACACTGAAGCTTTCTTT.